This T cell receptor beta chain was identified during a study of OX40 agonist ivuxolimab in advanced cancers. Study summary: Patients with hepatocellular carcinoma, melanoma, renal cell or head and neck cancer made up the dose-escalation patients. There were three patients with partial responses, one having hepatocellular carcinoma and two cutaneous melanoma.

This clone has just one count. What it binds is not known. Study-wide results and limits: Expanded clones were, on average, more numerous among CD8+ T cells than CD4+.

The CDR3 sequence is 13 residues long. The V gene's germline CDR1 is SNHLY and CDR2 FYNNEI. V lost 7 bases, J lost 7 bases, and 14 bases lay in between. Anyone with autoimmune disease history or systemic immunosuppression was excluded. Clones were read by immunoSEQ multiplex PCR, and TCRdb kept only the in-frame ones, dropping some. The data contain 55,000 to 70,000 clones, approximately 90% of them singletons. The chain carries TRBV2 and TRBJ1-5; tentatively, D is TRBD1 (5 bases). The starting material was CD4+ or CD8+ T cells sorted from blood, obtained in a trial of the OX40 agonist ivuxolimab. This clonotype originated in an adult with an advanced solid tumor such as melanoma, head and neck, liver or kidney cancer. In DNA, the CDR3 is TGTGCCAGCAACGGACAAGGGAGACAGCCCCAGCATTTT. As protein: CASNGQGRQPQHF.